This is a list of T cell receptor beta chains from one sample in a study of blood T cell repertoires in COVID-19. Produced via immunoSEQ multiplex PCR; TCRdb's table is partial and in-frame only. This table has about 230,000 clones, roughly 76% appearing once. Sequencing used peripheral blood. Receptor source: an elderly woman with COVID-19, enrolled during active disease. CDR3s include the opening cysteine and the closing phenylalanine or tryptophan. A D gene is named only where the DNA matches it firmly. Size is stated for part of the rows, as once, few or many counts, or as a class when the clone is expanded.

clone_size j_call v_call d_call cdr3_aa cdr3_nt
. TRBJ1-1 TRBV18 . CASSGVWNTEAFF TGTGCCAGCTCCGGTGTCTGGAACACTGAAGCTTTCTTT
. TRBJ1-1 TRBV7-8 . CASSLWRERGAEAFF TGTGCCAGCAGCTTATGGAGGGAGCGAGGCGCTGAAGCTTTCTTT
. TRBJ2-5 TRBV18 . CASSPLRLKETQYF TGTGCCAGCTCACCACTTAGACTAAAAGAGACCCAGTACTTC
. TRBJ2-1 TRBV6-5 . CASSYVRGPYNEQFF TGTGCCAGCAGTTACGTGCGGGGGCCCTACAATGAGCAGTTCTTC
. TRBJ1-2 TRBV4-1 . CASSRTANYGYTF TGCGCCAGCAGCCGGACAGCTAACTATGGCTACACCTTC
. TRBJ1-1 TRBV19 . CASIGGAGLAEAFF TGTGCCAGTATCGGGGGGGCAGGGCTCGCTGAAGCTTTCTTT
. TRBJ2-7 TRBV29-1 TRBD2 CSVGTSAYEQYF TGCAGCGTTGGGACTAGCGCCTACGAGCAGTACTTC
. TRBJ2-3 TRBV24-1 . CATSAGAADTQYF TGTGCCACCAGTGCGGGAGCCGCAGATACGCAGTATTTT
. TRBJ2-7 TRBV4-2 . CASSLLGKAYEQYF TGTGCCAGCAGCCTTCTAGGAAAGGCCTACGAGCAGTACTTC
. TRBJ2-7 TRBV19 . CASSLGTHLDEQYF TGTGCCAGTAGTTTGGGGACACACTTGGACGAGCAGTACTTC
. TRBJ2-2 TRBV18 . CASSPFTGELFF TGTGCCAGCTCACCCTTTACCGGGGAGCTGTTTTTT
. TRBJ1-2 TRBV7-2 TRBD1 CASSKTGGRGYTF TGTGCCAGCAGTAAGACAGGGGGCCGTGGCTACACCTTC
. TRBJ1-4 TRBV7-4 TRBD1 CASSPNRGAAANEKLFF TGTGCCAGCAGCCCCAACAGGGGAGCCGCAGCTAATGAAAAACTGTTTTTT
. TRBJ2-7 TRBV28 TRBD2 CASSLISSGTSGRFYEQYF TGTGCCAGCAGTTTAATCAGCTCCGGGACTAGCGGGAGGTTTTACGAGCAGTACTTC
. TRBJ2-1 TRBV19 . CASSTRTRGANEQFF TGTGCCAGTAGTACTCGGACCCGTGGGGCCAATGAGCAGTTCTTC
. TRBJ2-6 TRBV28 . CASSLYAQGSFSGANVLTF TGTGCCAGCAGTTTATACGCCCAGGGGTCTTTTTCTGGGGCCAACGTCCTGACTTTC
. TRBJ1-2 TRBV6-1 TRBD1 CASSAVSGQGRVGYTF TGTGCCAGCAGTGCAGTCTCCGGACAGGGACGAGTTGGCTACACCTTC
once TRBJ2-3 TRBV7-3 . CASSLMASEDTQYF TGTGCCAGCAGCTTAATGGCTAGCGAAGATACGCAGTATTTT
once TRBJ2-7 TRBV11-3 TRBD2 CASSGRGEGEQYF TGTGCCAGCAGCGGCCGGGGGGAAGGCGAGCAGTACTTC
. TRBJ2-1 TRBV6-2/TRBV6-3 . CASSDRDTPDNEQFF TGTGCCAGCAGCGACCGGGACACCCCCGACAATGAGCAGTTCTTC
. TRBJ2-7 TRBV29-1 . CSVEDDLNPYEQYF TGCAGCGTTGAAGATGACTTAAACCCCTACGAGCAGTACTTC
. TRBJ2-6 TRBV10-1 . CASGRRYPSGANVLTF TGCGCCAGCGGTCGCAGATACCCCTCTGGGGCCAACGTCCTGACTTTC
once TRBJ1-1 TRBV18 . CASSPDQGQNTEAFF TGTGCCAGCTCACCAGATCAGGGGCAGAACACTGAAGCTTTCTTT
. TRBJ1-2 TRBV18 . CASSPASGDYGYTF TGTGCCAGCTCACCGGCGTCAGGGGACTATGGCTACACCTTC
. TRBJ2-1 TRBV4-3 . CASSPELASYNEQFF TGCGCCAGCAGCCCCGAACTAGCTTCCTACAATGAGCAGTTCTTC
. TRBJ1-5 TRBV28 TRBD1 CASSAPDRAGQPQHF TGTGCCAGCAGTGCCCCCGACAGGGCTGGTCAGCCCCAGCATTTT
. TRBJ1-2 TRBV11-2 . CASSLNGANYGYTF TGTGCCAGCAGCTTAAACGGAGCTAACTATGGCTACACCTTC
. TRBJ1-2 TRBV5-4 . CASSLAGDHYGYTF TGTGCCAGCAGCTTGGCCGGGGATCATTATGGCTACACCTTC
. TRBJ2-3 TRBV30 TRBD2 CAWRSGTSTDTQYF TGTGCCTGGAGGAGCGGGACTAGCACAGATACGCAGTATTTT
. TRBJ2-5 TRBV12-3/TRBV12-4 . CASRGDNQETQYF TGTGCCAGCAGGGGGGACAACCAAGAGACCCAGTACTTC
. TRBJ2-2 TRBV5-8 . CASSFDSGGGELFF TGTGCCAGCAGCTTCGATAGCGGAGGCGGGGAGCTGTTTTTT
. TRBJ1-1 TRBV7-9 . CASSSGGLPLGTEAFF TGTGCCAGCAGCTCCGGGGGGCTGCCCTTGGGAACTGAAGCTTTCTTT
few TRBJ1-1 TRBV28 . CASRTQGNGATEAFF TGTGCCAGCAGGACCCAGGGAAATGGGGCCACTGAAGCTTTCTTT
. TRBJ2-3 TRBV10-1 TRBD2 CASSSGGSDTQYF TGCGCCAGCAGTTCGGGGGGATCAGATACGCAGTATTTT
. TRBJ1-1 TRBV18 TRBD1 CASSPRDRVSEAFF TGTGCCAGCTCACCGAGGGACAGGGTCTCTGAAGCTTTCTTT
once TRBJ1-2 TRBV19 TRBD1 CASSTFGGTGQPGNYGYTF TGTGCCAGTAGTACCTTCGGGGGGACAGGACAACCTGGTAACTATGGCTACACCTTC
. TRBJ1-4 TRBV7-7 . CASSLVPGGPNEKLFF TGTGCTAGCAGCTTAGTGCCGGGGGGCCCGAATGAAAAACTGTTTTTT
. TRBJ2-7 TRBV5-1 TRBD1 CASSRMTGGAYEQYF TGCGCCAGCAGCCGAATGACAGGGGGGGCCTACGAGCAGTACTTC
. TRBJ2-7 TRBV7-2 TRBD2 CASSLEGLAGEKQYF TGTGCCAGCAGCTTAGAGGGACTAGCGGGAGAGAAGCAGTACTTC
. TRBJ2-7 TRBV5-1 . CASSYGANYEQYF TGCGCCAGCAGCTACGGAGCCAACTACGAGCAGTACTTC
. TRBJ1-4 TRBV7-9 TRBD1 CASSLNTGAFSNEKLFF TGTGCCAGCAGCTTAAACACAGGGGCGTTTAGTAATGAAAAACTGTTTTTT
. TRBJ1-5 TRBV18 . CASSEQGLQPQHF TGTGCCAGCTCAGAACAGGGTCTTCAGCCCCAGCATTTT
few TRBJ1-2 TRBV30 . CAGSQGGNYGYTF TGTGCCGGCTCACAGGGAGGGAACTATGGCTACACCTTC
. TRBJ1-2 TRBV6-2/TRBV6-3 . CASSYSYGYTF TGTGCCAGCAGTTACTCCTACGGCTACACCTTC
. TRBJ2-7 TRBV19 TRBD1 CASSINSDRAEQYF TGTGCCAGTAGTATCAATTCAGACAGGGCCGAGCAGTACTTC
. TRBJ1-1 TRBV5-1 TRBD1 CASSLGPQGVTTEAFF TGCGCCAGCAGCTTGGGTCCACAGGGGGTGACTACTGAAGCTTTCTTT
. TRBJ1-4 TRBV5-4 . CASSSGQKGEKLFF TGTGCCAGCAGCTCCGGACAAAAGGGTGAAAAACTGTTTTTT
. TRBJ1-3 TRBV13 TRBD1 CASSQDRGLVGNTIYF TGTGCCAGCAGCCAGGACAGGGGGCTGGTTGGAAACACCATATATTTT
. TRBJ2-7 TRBV2 TRBD1 CASSEVRTGGALF TGTGCCAGCAGTGAAGTTCGGACAGGGGGCGCCTTATTC
few TRBJ1-2 TRBV18 TRBD1 CASSPTGEYGYTF TGTGCCAGCTCACCGACAGGGGAATATGGCTACACCTTC
. TRBJ1-2 TRBV30 . CAWSAFNGYTF TGTGCCTGGAGTGCCTTTAATGGCTACACCTTC